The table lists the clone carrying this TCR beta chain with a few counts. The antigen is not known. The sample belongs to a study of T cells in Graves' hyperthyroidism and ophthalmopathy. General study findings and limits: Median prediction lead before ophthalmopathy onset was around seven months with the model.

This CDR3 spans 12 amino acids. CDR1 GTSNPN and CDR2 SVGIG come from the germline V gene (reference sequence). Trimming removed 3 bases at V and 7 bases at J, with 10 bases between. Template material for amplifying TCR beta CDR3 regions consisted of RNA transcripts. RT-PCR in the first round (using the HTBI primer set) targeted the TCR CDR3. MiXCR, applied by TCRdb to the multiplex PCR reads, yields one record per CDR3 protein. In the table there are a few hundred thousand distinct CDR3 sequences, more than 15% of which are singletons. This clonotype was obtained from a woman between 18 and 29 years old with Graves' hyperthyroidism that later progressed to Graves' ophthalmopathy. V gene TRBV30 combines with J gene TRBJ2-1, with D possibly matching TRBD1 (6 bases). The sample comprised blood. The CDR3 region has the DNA TGTGCCTGGAGGGACAGCCCTAATGAGCAGTTCTTC. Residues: CAWRDSPNEQFF.